Each of the 18 T cell receptor beta chains below was sequenced from the same sample in a study of response to subunit inactivated influenza vaccine. Using its own MiXCR run on the RT-PCR reads, TCRdb lists one record per CDR3 protein. The data show about 500,000 distinct CDR3 sequences, approximately 15% seen once. Sequencing was performed on CD4+ T cells sorted from PBMCs, taken around 2 years after vaccination. The receptors were sampled from a man aged 50-75 years who received an inactivated influenza vaccine.

The J gene is TRBJ1-2, the V gene TRBV5-1; 7 positions match TRBD1. Trimming cost V 4 bases and J 1 base; bases outside gene matches: 4. Germline CDR1 and CDR2: SGHRS and YFSETQ. The CDR3 sequence is 14 residues long. CDR3 amino acids: CASSKGQNNYGYTF. CDR3 sequence (DNA): TGCGCCAGCAGCAAGGGACAGAATAACTATGGCTACACCTTC.

This clonotype was detected ten times or more. The rearrangement links TRBV7-2 to TRBJ2-1, with 8 bases lining up with TRBD2. Germline V CDR1 and CDR2: SGHTA, FQGNSA. J was trimmed by 4 bases and V by 6 bases; bases with no gene match: 11. The CDR3 has 16 amino acids. CDR3 protein: CASRTASGSIYNEQFF. Written as DNA, the CDR3 is TGTGCCAGCAGAACTGCGAGCGGGAGTATTTACAATGAGCAGTTCTTC.

In this sample, this clonotype turned up once. The genes are TRBV28 and TRBJ2-1; no reliable D call. Looked up from germline, CDR1 is MDHEN and CDR2 is SYDVKM. This CDR3 is built from 13 residues. V lost 2 bases and J 7 bases, leaving 9 bases between the germline ends. The CDR3 here is CASSLVTPNEQFF. The DNA of the CDR3 is TGTGCCAGCAGTTTAGTGACGCCTAATGAGCAGTTCTTC.

The chain couples TRBV5-1 to TRBJ2-1, with TRBD2 identical over 8 bases. The CDR3 covers 16 residues. The trim removed 5 bases at V and 0 bases at J, leaving 7 bases unmatched. CDR1 and CDR2 from the germline V gene are SGHRS and YFSETQ. The CDR3, as DNA: TGCGCCAGCAGATCCATAGCGGGGAGCTCCTACAATGAGCAGTTCTTC. This translates into CASRSIAGSSYNEQFF. Full variable domain (missing parts from reference TRBV5-1 and TRBJ2-1): KAGVTQTPRYLIKTRGQQVTLSCSPISGHRSVSWYQQTPGQGLQFLFEYFSETQRNKGNFPGRFSGRQFSNSRSEMNVSTLELGDSALYLCASRSIAGSSYNEQFFGPGTRLTVL.

This chain links TRBV20-1 with TRBJ2-3, with 12 nucleotides matching TRBD2. Per germline, CDR1 DFQATT and CDR2 SNEGSKA (reference sequence). This CDR3 comprises 14 residues. V gave up 6 bases and J gave up 6 bases; unmatched junction bases: 7. The CDR3, as DNA: TGCAGTGCGAGACTAGCGGGGGAGTCGGATACGCAGTATTTT. It encodes CSARLAGESDTQYF.

This clonotype appeared once. The chain couples TRBV7-2 to TRBJ1-2; the match to TRBD1 covers 7 bases. CDR1 is SGHTA, CDR2 FQGNSA, per germline. The CDR3 has 15 amino acids. With V trimmed by 1 base and J by 6 bases, 8 bases remained unmatched. This chain's CDR3 is CASSLVFSGGDGYTF. DNA of the CDR3: TGTGCCAGCAGCTTAGTCTTTTCAGGGGGTGATGGCTACACCTTC.

This chain links TRBV20-1 with TRBJ1-5, with 7 nucleotides matching TRBD1. CDR3 length: 17 residues. The V and J ends lost 5 bases and 0 bases, in that order; junction bases with no gene match: 13. From germline, CDR1 is DFQATT and CDR2 SNEGSKA (reference sequence). The CDR3 region has the DNA TGCAGTGCTTTAGGACAGGAGCTGATCTATAGCAATCAGCCCCAGCATTTT. Translating it yields CSALGQELIYSNQPQHF.

V and J are TRBV24-1 and TRBJ2-1; 10 bases agree with TRBD2. The length of the CDR3 is 17 residues. The V and J ends lost 9 bases and 4 bases, in that order; junction bases with no gene match: 14. Germline CDR1 KGHDR, CDR2 SFDVKD. CDR3 bases: TGTGCCACCGAAGGCTACAGGACTAGCGGAAGGTACAATGAGCAGTTCTTC. This sequence encodes CATEGYRTSGRYNEQFF.

This clonotype was found many times. The CDR3 nucleotides are TGTGCCACCATGACTGAGGGGTCCTACAATGAGCAGTTCTTC. The encoded protein is CATMTEGSYNEQFF. This sequence joins TRBV10-3 and TRBJ2-1; either TRBD1 or TRBD2 may fit D (5 bases each). Trimming cost V 10 bases and J 1 base, with 14 bases left between them. Germline V CDR1 and CDR2: ENHRY, SYGVKD. The CDR3 totals 14 residues.

The table lists this clonotype with a few counts. This chain links TRBV4-3 with TRBJ2-2, with D uncertain. The germline gives CDR1 LGHNA, CDR2 YSLEER. The CDR3 contains 17 residues. V lost 0 bases and J 1 base, leaving 12 bases between the germline ends. CDR3 sequence (DNA): TGCGCCAGCAGCCAAGATTACCAAGCCGGGAACACCGGGGAGCTGTTTTTT. This gives the protein CASSQDYQAGNTGELFF.

In this sample, this clonotype turned up a few times. The chain recombines TRBV11-2 with TRBJ2-3; D is uncertain. Germline V CDR1 and CDR2: SGHAT, FQNNGV. V lost 1 base to trimming and J lost 2 bases, with 10 bases between them. This CDR3 contains 15 residues. CDR3 sequence (DNA): TGTGCCAGCAGCTTAGTTCTGGGTTTCACAGATACGCAGTATTTT. Translation: CASSLVLGFTDTQYF.

This clonotype was seen more than once but under ten times. The J gene is TRBJ1-2, the V gene TRBV3-1; D is ambiguous. Germline V gives CDR1 LGHDT, CDR2 YNNKEL (reference sequence). CDR3 length: 12 residues. V was cut by 2 bases and J by 8 bases, with 9 bases left in between. For the CDR3, the DNA is TGTGCCAGCAGCCAACGAGGGCAGGGCTACACCTTC. Amino acid sequence: CASSQRGQGYTF.

The V call is TRBV6-1, the J call TRBJ2-1; 8 bases fit TRBD2. CDR1 MNHNS and CDR2 SASEGT come from the germline V gene. V lost 6 bases to trimming and J lost 10 bases; unmatched junction nucleotides: 17. This CDR3 contains 16 residues. This CDR3 is CASSTELLSGASEQFF. The CDR3 DNA sequence: TGTGCCAGCAGCACTGAACTCCTTAGCGGGGCCTCCGAGCAGTTCTTC.

The chain uses TRBV10-3 and TRBJ2-5, with unresolved D. Germline assignment: CDR1 ENHRY and CDR2 SYGVKD. The V and J ends lost 6 bases and 3 bases respectively, with 8 bases between them. This CDR3 has 12 residues. CDR3 protein: CAIRSTEETQYF. The CDR3 coding sequence is TGTGCCATCAGGTCGACGGAAGAGACCCAGTACTTC.

This clonotype was seen a handful of times. The V and J genes are TRBV7-2 and TRBJ2-1; no clear D. Trimming removed 3 bases at V and 5 bases at J, with 8 bases between. The CDR3 length is 13 residues. Germline CDR1 SGHTA, CDR2 FQGNSA. This CDR3 reads CASSLRTNNEQFF. CDR3 nucleotide sequence: TGTGCCAGCAGCTTGAGAACGAACAATGAGCAGTTCTTC.

The chain uses TRBV20-1 and TRBJ1-3; TRBD1 is a possible D gene (6 bases). V gave up 3 bases and J gave up 1 base, with 10 bases separating them. Germline V lookup: CDR1 DFQATT, CDR2 SNEGSKA (reference sequence). The CDR3 contains 14 residues. CDR3 bases: TGCAGTGCTAGTGCCAGGGGTTCTGGAAACACCATATATTTT. Residues: CSASARGSGNTIYF.

The chain recombines TRBV20-1 with TRBJ1-2, with TRBD1 as a possible D gene (5 bases). The germline V gene encodes CDR1 DFQATT and CDR2 SNEGSKA (reference sequence). Trimming cost V 5 bases and J 6 bases, with 19 bases left between them. The CDR3 has 14 residues. The CDR3 bases are TGCAGTGCTGCTAACCTCGGGACGGACCATGGCTACACCTTC. Translation gives CSAANLGTDHGYTF.

The V and J genes are TRBV10-3 and TRBJ2-2; 8 nucleotides agree with TRBD1. Looked up from germline, CDR1 is ENHRY and CDR2 is SYGVKD. J lost 1 base, V lost 6 bases, and 1 base had no gene match. The CDR3 totals 14 residues. The CDR3 DNA reads as TGTGCCATCAGACAGGGGGAGAACACCGGGGAGCTGTTTTTT. Translating gives CAIRQGENTGELFF.